One and the same sample provided the 14 T cell receptor beta chains below, sequenced in a study of cytomegalovirus exposure and HLA in healthy donors. Primers included in the PCR were 60 Vbeta and 13 Jbeta primers. This table comes from immunoSEQ multiplex PCR, and its TCRdb copy is limited to in-frame clones, with some not included. The table lists some 150,000 clones, 70% to 80% of them singletons. The sequenced sample was PBMCs. The receptor source for this set is a woman between 40 and 55 years old in good health and CMV-seronegative.

This sequence joins TRBV7-8 and TRBJ1-4; D possibly corresponds to TRBD1 (5 bases). The V gene's germline CDR1 is SGHVS and CDR2 FQNEAQ. This CDR3 has 15 amino acids. Trimming shortened V by 1 base and J by 7 bases, and 13 bases separated the two germline ends. The chain's CDR3 is CASSLGEIQGEKLFF. CDR3 coding DNA: TGTGCCAGCAGCTTAGGCGAGATTCAGGGTGAAAAACTGTTTTTT.

The genes are TRBV5-1 and TRBJ1-4, with D perhaps TRBD1 (5 bases). This CDR3 contains 16 residues. V lost 0 bases and J lost 3, with 12 bases in between. Germline V lookup: CDR1 SGHRS, CDR2 YFSETQ. CDR3 in amino acids: CASSLGQNWANEKLFF. In nucleotides, the CDR3 is TGCGCCAGCAGCTTGGGACAGAACTGGGCTAATGAAAAACTGTTTTTT.

CDR3 bases: TGTGCCAGCAGTCCCGGGTCCCCTCTTACTAACTATGGCTACACCTTC. Protein product: CASSPGSPLTNYGYTF. This chain links TRBV28 with TRBJ1-2; D gene ambiguous. The CDR3 covers 16 residues. The germline CDR1 and CDR2 sequences are MDHEN and SYDVKM. V dropped 5 bases and J dropped 0 bases, with 16 bases sitting between them.

This clone was detected only a few times. This chain's CDR3 is CASSDSKTGGAYNEQFF. The CDR3 coding sequence is TGTGCCAGCAGTGACTCTAAAACAGGGGGCGCCTACAATGAGCAGTTCTTC. V gene TRBV6-4 combines with J gene TRBJ2-1; 9 bases agree with TRBD1. The germline V gene encodes CDR1 MRHNA and CDR2 SNTAGT. The CDR3 is 17 amino acids. Trimming took 0 bases from V and 2 from J; bases not matched to a gene: 5.

The chain joins TRBV6-6 to TRBJ2-5; TRBD2 matches 7 bases. Germline CDR1 is MNHNY and CDR2 is SVGAGI (reference sequence). The CDR3 runs to 15 residues. With 2 bases clipped from V and 5 bases from J, the junction kept 8 bases outside the gene matches. The CDR3 DNA reads TGTGCCAGCAGTTACCCGGCGGGGGTCGGGGAGACCCAGTACTTC. It specifies CASSYPAGVGETQYF.

This clone appeared a single time. The CDR3 DNA is TGCGCCAGCAGCTTGGGGCAGGAAAAACTGTTTTTT. Translating it yields CASSLGQEKLFF. The chain uses TRBV5-1 and TRBJ1-4, with D hard to call. Germline V CDR1 and CDR2: SGHRS, YFSETQ. The CDR3 covers 12 residues. V was cut by 0 bases and J by 8 bases, with 5 bases left in between.

J is TRBJ2-7 and V is TRBV18; 7 bases are shared with TRBD1. V shed 5 bases, J shed 3 bases, and the junction held 7 bases outside the gene matches. The CDR3 covers 14 residues. Germline lookup yields CDR1 KGHSH and CDR2 LQKENI. This chain's CDR3 is CASSSGQVDYEQYF. The CDR3 nucleotides are TGTGCCAGCTCAAGCGGACAGGTCGACTACGAGCAGTACTTC. Combining the CDR3 with reference TRBV18 and TRBJ2-7 gives the whole variable domain NAGVMQNPRHLVRRRGQEARLRCSPMKGHSHVYWYRQLPEEGLKFMVYLQKENIIDESGMPKERFSAEFPKEGPSILRIQQVVRGDSAAYFCASSSGQVDYEQYFGPGTRLTVT.

V usage is TRBV27 and J usage is TRBJ2-1, with D possibly being TRBD1 (6 bases). V was pared by 8 bases and J by 2 bases, with 10 bases between. This CDR3 has 13 residues. The germline V gene encodes CDR1 MNHEY and CDR2 SMNVEV (reference sequence). Written as DNA, the CDR3 is TGTGCCAGCGTTTCAGGGGCCTACAATGAGCAGTTCTTC. Translation: CASVSGAYNEQFF.

The rearrangement joins TRBV7-2 to TRBJ2-2, with D hard to call. CDR3 length: 14 amino acids. Germline V lookup: CDR1 SGHTA, CDR2 FQGNSA. Trimming cost V 2 bases and J 5 bases, with 9 bases left between them. Here the CDR3 DNA reads TGTGCCAGCAGCTTAATCGCAGGTACCGGGGAGCTGTTTTTT. As protein: CASSLIAGTGELFF.

Turning to this clone: The sample has other DNA sequences that encode this CDR3 too. The J gene is TRBJ2-5, the V gene TRBV30; tentatively, D is TRBD1 (5 bases). The germline CDR1 and CDR2 sequences are GTSNPN and SVGIG (reference sequence). The CDR3 is 13 amino acids. Trimming stripped 3 bases from V and 1 base from J, with 9 bases between. CDR3 protein: CAWSPDSQETQYF. The CDR3 DNA sequence: TGTGCCTGGAGCCCTGACAGCCAAGAGACCCAGTACTTC.

This clone showed up just a few times. The rearrangement uses TRBV9 and TRBJ2-3; D uncertain. Germline V gives CDR1 SGDLS, CDR2 YYNGEE. This CDR3 spans 16 amino acids. V lost 1 base and J lost 2, with 14 bases in between. CDR3 protein: CASSVLPGEPTDTQYF. Here the CDR3 DNA reads TGTGCCAGCAGCGTATTGCCAGGTGAACCCACAGATACGCAGTATTTT.

The chain employs TRBV6-6 and TRBJ1-1; no clear D. Germline CDR1 is MNHNY and CDR2 is SVGAGI (reference sequence). The germline V and J ends were trimmed by 9 bases and 2 bases, with 7 bases remaining between them. The CDR3 has 11 amino acids. CDR3 in amino acids: CASSGNTEAFF. CDR3 nucleotides: TGTGCCAGTAGTGGCAACACTGAAGCTTTCTTT.

The chain couples TRBV4-1 to TRBJ1-2; D possibly corresponds to TRBD1 (6 bases). V lost 0 bases to trimming and J lost 2 bases, with 13 bases between them. CDR1 is MGHRA, CDR2 YSYEKL, per germline. CDR3 length equals 16 residues. CDR3 in DNA: TGCGCCAGCAGCCAAGAGAGGGGGACCCTGAACTATGGCTACACCTTC. This codes for CASSQERGTLNYGYTF.

V usage is TRBV2 and J usage is TRBJ2-7; D gene uncertain. The CDR3 length is 14 residues. Germline CDR1 is SNHLY and CDR2 is FYNNEI. Trimming shortened V by 4 bases and J by 0 bases, and 10 bases separated the two germline ends. CDR3 protein: CASSASISSYEQYF. The CDR3 DNA is TGTGCCAGCAGTGCGTCTATTAGCTCCTACGAGCAGTACTTC.